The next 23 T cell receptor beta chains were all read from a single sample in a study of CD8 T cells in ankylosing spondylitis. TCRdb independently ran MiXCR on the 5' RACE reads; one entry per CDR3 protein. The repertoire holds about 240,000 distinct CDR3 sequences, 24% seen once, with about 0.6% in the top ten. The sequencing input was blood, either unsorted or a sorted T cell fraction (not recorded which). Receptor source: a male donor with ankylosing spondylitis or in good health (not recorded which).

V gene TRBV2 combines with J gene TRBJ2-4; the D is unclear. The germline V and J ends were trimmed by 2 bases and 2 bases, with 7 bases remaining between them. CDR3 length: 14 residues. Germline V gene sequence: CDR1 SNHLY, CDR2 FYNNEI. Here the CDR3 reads CASSEFQPKNIQYF. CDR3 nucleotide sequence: TGTGCCAGCAGTGAATTTCAACCCAAAAACATTCAGTACTTC.

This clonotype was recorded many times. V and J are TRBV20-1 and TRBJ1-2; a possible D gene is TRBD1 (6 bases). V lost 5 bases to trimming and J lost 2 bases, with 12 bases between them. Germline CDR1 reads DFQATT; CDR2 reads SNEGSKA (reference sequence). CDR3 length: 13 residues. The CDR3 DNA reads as TGCAGTGCTCTAATAAGGGGGAACTATGGCTACACCTTC. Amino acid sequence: CSALIRGNYGYTF.

The DNA for the CDR3 is TGTGCCAGCAGCCAACAGCAGAACACTGAAGCTTTCTTT. Its translation: CASSQQQNTEAFF. This chain joins TRBV9 and TRBJ1-1, with D unclear. Trimming pared 4 bases from V and 1 base from J, leaving 8 bases between. Germline V gene data show CDR1 as SGDLS and CDR2 as YYNGEE. This CDR3 comprises 13 residues.

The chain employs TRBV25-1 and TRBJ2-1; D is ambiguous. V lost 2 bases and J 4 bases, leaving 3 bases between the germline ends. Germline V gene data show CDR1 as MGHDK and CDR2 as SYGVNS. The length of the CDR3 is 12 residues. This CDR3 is CASSEVYNEQFF. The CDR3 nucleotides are TGTGCCAGCAGTGAAGTATACAATGAGCAGTTCTTC.

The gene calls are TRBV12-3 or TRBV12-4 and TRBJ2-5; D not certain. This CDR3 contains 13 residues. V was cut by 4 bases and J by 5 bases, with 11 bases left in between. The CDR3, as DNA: TGTGCCAGCAGTTCGACTGAATGGGAGACCCAGTACTTC. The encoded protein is CASSSTEWETQYF.

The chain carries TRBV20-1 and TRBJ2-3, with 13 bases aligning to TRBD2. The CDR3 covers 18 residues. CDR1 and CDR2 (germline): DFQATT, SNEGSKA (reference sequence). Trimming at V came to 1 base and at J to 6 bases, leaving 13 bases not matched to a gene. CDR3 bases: TGCAGTGCTAGAGGAGAGGGGACTAGCGGGGCTCGTGGCGATACGCAGTATTTT. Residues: CSARGEGTSGARGDTQYF.

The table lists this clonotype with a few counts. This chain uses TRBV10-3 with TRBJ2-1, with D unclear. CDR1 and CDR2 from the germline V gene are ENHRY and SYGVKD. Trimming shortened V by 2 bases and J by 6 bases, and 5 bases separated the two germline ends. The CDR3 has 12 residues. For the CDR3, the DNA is TGTGCCATCAGTGAGAGAGTCAATGAGCAGTTCTTC. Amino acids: CAISERVNEQFF.

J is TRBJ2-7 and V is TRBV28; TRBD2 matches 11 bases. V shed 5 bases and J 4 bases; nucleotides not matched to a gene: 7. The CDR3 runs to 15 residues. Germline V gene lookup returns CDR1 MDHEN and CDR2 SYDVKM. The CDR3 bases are TGTGCCAGCAGTGCTCAGACTAGCGGGGATTACGAGCAGTACTTC. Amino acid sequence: CASSAQTSGDYEQYF.

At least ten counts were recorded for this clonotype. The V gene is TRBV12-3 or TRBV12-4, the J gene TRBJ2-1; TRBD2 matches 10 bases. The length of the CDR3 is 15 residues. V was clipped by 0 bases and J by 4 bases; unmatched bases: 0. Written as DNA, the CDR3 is TGTGCCAGCAGTTTAGCAGCGGGGGGGTACAATGAGCAGTTCTTC. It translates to CASSLAAGGYNEQFF.

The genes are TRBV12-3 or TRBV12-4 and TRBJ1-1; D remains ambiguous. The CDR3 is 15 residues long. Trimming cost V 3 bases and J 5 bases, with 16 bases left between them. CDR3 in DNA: TGTGCCAGCAGTTTGAGGGTCCTTGGAGGGACTGAAGCTTTCTTT. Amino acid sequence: CASSLRVLGGTEAFF.

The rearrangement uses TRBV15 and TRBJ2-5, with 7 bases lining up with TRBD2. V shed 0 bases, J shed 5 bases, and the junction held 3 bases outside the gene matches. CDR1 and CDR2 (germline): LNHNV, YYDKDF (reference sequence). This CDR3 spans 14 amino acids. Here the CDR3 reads CATSRDSRGETQYF. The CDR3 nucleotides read TGTGCCACCAGCAGAGATTCGCGGGGGGAGACCCAGTACTTC.

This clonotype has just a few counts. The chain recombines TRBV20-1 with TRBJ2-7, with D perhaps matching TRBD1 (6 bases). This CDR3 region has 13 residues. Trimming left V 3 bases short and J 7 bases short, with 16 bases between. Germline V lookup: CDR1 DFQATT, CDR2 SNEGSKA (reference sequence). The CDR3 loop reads CSARFGQLGEQYF. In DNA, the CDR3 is TGCAGTGCTAGGTTTGGACAGTTGGGAGAGCAGTACTTC.

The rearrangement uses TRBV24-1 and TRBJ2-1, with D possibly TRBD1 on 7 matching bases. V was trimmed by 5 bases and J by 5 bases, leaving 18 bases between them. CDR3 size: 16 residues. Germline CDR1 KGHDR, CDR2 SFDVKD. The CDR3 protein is CATSGSGDSINNEQFF. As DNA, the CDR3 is TGTGCCACCAGTGGTTCGGGGGACAGTATCAACAATGAGCAGTTCTTC.

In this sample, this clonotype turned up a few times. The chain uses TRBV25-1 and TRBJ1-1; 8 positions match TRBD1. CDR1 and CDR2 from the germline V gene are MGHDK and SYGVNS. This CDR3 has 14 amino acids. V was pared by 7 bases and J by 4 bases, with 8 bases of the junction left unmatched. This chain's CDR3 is CASNHRGSGTEAFF. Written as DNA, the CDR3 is TGTGCCAGCAATCACAGGGGGTCGGGCACTGAAGCTTTCTTT.

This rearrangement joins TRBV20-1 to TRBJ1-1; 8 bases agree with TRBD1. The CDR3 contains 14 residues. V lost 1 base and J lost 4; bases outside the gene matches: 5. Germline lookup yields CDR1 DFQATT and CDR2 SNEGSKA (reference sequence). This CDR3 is CSARAMTGATEAFF. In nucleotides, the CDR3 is TGCAGTGCTAGAGCAATGACAGGGGCCACTGAAGCTTTCTTT.

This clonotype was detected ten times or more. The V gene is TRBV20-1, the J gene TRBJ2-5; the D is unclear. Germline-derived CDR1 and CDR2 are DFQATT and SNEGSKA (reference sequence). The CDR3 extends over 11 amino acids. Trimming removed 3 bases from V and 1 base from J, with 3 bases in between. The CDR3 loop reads CSASLQETQYF. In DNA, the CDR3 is TGCAGTGCTAGTCTCCAAGAGACCCAGTACTTC.

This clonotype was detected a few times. The CDR3: CASSYSWETQYF. As DNA, the CDR3 is TGTGCCAGCAGTTACTCGTGGGAGACCCAGTACTTC. The chain combines TRBV6-6 with TRBJ2-5, with D uncertain. V was pared by 0 bases and J by 5 bases, with 4 bases between. Germline V gene data show CDR1 as MNHNY and CDR2 as SVGAGI (reference sequence). The CDR3 has 12 residues.

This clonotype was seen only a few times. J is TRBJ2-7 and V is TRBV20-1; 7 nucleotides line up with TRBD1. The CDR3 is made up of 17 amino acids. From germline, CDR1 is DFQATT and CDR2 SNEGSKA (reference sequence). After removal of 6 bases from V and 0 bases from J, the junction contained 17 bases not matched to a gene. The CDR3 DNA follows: TGCAGTGCACGGACAGGAACCTTTCGTACCACCTCCTACGAGCAGTACTTC. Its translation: CSARTGTFRTTSYEQYF.

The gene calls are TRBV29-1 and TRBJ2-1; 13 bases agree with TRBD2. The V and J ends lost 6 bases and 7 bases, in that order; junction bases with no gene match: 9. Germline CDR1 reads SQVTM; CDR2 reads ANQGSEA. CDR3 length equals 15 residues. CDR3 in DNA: TGCAGCGTGATGACTAGCGGGGGGACGGGTAATGAGCAGTTCTTC. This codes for CSVMTSGGTGNEQFF.

For the CDR3, the DNA is TGCAGTGCAACACGGAACACTGAAGCTTTCTTT. Its translation is CSATRNTEAFF. The chain couples TRBV20-1 to TRBJ1-1; D unclear. CDR3 size: 11 residues. The germline gives CDR1 DFQATT, CDR2 SNEGSKA (reference sequence). V was cut by 6 bases and J by 1 base, with 6 bases left in between.

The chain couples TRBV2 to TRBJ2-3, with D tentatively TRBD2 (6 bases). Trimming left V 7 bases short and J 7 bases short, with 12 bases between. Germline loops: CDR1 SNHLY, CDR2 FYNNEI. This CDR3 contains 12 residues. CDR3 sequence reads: CASILAGHTQYF. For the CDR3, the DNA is TGTGCCAGCATTCTGGCGGGGCATACGCAGTATTTT.

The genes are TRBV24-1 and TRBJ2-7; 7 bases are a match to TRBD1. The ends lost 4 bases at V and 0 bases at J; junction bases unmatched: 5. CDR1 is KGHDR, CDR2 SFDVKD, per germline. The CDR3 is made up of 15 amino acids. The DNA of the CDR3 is TGTGCCACCAGTGACCCAAGGGACAGCTCCTACGAGCAGTACTTC. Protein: CATSDPRDSSYEQYF.

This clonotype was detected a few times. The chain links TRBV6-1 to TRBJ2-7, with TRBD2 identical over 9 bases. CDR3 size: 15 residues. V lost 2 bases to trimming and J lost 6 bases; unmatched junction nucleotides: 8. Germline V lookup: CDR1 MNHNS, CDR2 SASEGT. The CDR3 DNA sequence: TGTGCCAGCAGTGAAAACCCACAGCGGGGGGTCGAGCAGTACTTC. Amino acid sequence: CASSENPQRGVEQYF.